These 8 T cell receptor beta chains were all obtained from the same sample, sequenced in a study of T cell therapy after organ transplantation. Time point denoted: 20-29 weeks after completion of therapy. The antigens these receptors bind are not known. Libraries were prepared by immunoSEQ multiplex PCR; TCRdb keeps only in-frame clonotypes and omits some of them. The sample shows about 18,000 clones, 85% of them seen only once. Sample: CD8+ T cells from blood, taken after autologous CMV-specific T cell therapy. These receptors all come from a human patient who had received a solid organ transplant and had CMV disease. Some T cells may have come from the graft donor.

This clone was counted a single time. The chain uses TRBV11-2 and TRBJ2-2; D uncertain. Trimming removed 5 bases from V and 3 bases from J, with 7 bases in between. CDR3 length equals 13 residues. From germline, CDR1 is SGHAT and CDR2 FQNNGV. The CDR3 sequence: CASSLADTGELFF. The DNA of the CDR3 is TGTGCCAGCAGCCTGGCTGACACCGGGGAGCTGTTTTTT.

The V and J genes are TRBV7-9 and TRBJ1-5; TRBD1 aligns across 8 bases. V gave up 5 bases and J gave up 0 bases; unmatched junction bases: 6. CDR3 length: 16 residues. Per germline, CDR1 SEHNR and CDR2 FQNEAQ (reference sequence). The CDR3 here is CASSRAGGSSNQPQHF. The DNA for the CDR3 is TGTGCCAGCAGCCGCGCAGGGGGCTCTAGCAATCAGCCCCAGCATTTT.

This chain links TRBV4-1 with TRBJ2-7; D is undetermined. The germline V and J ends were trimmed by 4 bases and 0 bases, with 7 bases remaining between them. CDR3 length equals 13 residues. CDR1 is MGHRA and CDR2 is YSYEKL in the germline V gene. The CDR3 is CASSRPGSYEQYF. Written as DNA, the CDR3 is TGCGCCAGCAGCCGCCCCGGCTCCTACGAGCAGTACTTC.

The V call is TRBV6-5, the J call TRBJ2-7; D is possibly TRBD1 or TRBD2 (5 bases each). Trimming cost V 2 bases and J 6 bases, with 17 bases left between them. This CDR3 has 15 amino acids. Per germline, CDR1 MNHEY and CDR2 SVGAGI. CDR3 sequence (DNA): TGTGCCAGCAGTTACGGACCGGGACCCCTAGCCGAGCAGTACTTC. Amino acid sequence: CASSYGPGPLAEQYF.

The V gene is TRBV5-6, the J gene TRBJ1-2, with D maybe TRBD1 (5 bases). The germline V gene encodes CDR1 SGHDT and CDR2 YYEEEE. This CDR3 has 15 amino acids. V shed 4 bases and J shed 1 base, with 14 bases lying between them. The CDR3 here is CASSAGAGVNYGYTF. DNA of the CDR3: TGTGCCAGCAGCGCGGGTGCGGGGGTTAACTATGGCTACACCTTC.

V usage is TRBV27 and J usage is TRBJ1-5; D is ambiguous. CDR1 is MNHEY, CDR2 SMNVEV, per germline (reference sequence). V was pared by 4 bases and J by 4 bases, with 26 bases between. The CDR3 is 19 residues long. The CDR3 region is CASSSAYRLRTGNNQPQHF. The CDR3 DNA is TGTGCCAGCAGTTCCGCTTACCGGCTCCGGACGGGGAATAATCAGCCCCAGCATTTT.

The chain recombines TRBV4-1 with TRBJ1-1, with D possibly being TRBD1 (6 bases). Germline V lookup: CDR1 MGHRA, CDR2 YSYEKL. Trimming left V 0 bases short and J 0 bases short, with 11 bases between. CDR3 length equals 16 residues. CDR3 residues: CASSQDTQGLNTEAFF. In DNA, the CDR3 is TGCGCCAGCAGCCAAGACACACAGGGTCTGAACACTGAAGCTTTCTTT.

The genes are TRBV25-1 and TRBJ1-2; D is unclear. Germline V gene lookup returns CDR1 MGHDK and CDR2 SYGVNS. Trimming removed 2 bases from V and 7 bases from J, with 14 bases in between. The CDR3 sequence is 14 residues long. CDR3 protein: CASSEMGRAVGYTF. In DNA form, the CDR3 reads TGTGCCAGCAGTGAAATGGGGAGAGCCGTTGGCTACACCTTC.